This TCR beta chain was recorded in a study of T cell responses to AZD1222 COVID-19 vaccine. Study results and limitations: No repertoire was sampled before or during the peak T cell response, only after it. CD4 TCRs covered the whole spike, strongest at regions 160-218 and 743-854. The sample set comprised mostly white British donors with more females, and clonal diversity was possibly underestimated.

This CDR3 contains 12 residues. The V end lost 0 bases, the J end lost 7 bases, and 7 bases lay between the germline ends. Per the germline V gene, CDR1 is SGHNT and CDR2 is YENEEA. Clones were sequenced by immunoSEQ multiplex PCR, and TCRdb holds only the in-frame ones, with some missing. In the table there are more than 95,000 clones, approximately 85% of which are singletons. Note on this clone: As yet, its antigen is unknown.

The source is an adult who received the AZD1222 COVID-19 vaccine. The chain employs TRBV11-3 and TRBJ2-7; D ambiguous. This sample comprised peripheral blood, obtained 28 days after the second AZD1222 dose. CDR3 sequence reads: CASSLDLGEQYF. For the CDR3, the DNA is TGTGCCAGCAGCTTAGATCTTGGGGAGCAGTACTTC.